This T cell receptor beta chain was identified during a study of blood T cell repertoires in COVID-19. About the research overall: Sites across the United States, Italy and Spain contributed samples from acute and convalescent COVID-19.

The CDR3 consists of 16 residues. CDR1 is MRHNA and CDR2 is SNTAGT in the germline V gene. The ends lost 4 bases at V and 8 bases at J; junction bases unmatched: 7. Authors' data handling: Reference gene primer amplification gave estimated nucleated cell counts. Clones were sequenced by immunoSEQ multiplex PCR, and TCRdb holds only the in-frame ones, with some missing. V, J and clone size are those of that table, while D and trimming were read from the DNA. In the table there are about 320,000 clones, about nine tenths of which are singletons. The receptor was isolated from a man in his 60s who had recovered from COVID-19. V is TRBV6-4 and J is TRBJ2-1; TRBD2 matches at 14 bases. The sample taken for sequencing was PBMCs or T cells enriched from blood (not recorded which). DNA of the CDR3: TGTGCCAGCAGTGTGAGACTAGCGGGGGGGCCAGATGAGCAGTTCTTC. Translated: CASSVRLAGGPDEQFF.